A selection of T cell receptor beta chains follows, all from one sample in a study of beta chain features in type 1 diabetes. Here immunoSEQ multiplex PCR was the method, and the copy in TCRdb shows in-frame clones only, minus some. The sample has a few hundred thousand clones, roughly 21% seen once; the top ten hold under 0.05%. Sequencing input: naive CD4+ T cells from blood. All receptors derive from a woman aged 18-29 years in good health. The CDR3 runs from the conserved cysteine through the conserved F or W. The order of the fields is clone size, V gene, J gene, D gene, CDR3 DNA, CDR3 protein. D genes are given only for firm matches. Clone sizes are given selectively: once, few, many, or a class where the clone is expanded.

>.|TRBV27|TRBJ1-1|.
TGTGCCAGCAGTTTTGGGGGCAGGGGCTCGTCTCCGAACACTGAAGCTTTCTTT
CASSFGGRGSSPNTEAFF
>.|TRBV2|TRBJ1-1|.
TGTGCCAGCAGTGAAGCAGGCAGGGAAGCTTTCTTT
CASSEAGREAFF
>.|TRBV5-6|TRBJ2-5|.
TGTGCCAGCAGACTAGCCCCAGGGGAGACCCAGTACTTC
CASRLAPGETQYF
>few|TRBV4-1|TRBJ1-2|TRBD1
TGCGCCAGCAGCCAAGTGGTACAGGGGGACTATGGCTACACCTTC
CASSQVVQGDYGYTF
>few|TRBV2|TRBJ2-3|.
TGTGCCAGCAGGATCGCTAGGGGACACACAGATACGCAGTATTTT
CASRIARGHTDTQYF
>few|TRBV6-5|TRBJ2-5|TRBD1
TGTGCCAGCAGCCCCCGACAGGGGTTTCGAGAGACCCAGTACTTC
CASSPRQGFRETQYF
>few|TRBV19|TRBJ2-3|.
TGTGCCAGTAGGAAAGCTAGCGCAAGCTCCACAGATACGCAGTATTTT
CASRKASASSTDTQYF
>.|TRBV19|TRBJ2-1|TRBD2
TGTGCCAGTAGCCCCGCCGGGACTAGCGGGGTAAATGAGCAGTTCTTC
CASSPAGTSGVNEQFF
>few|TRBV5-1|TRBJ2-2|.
TGCGCCAGCCGAGGAACCGGGGAGCTGTTTTTT
CASRGTGELFF
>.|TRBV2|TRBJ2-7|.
TGTGCCAGCAAAGGGGCTGAGCAGTACTTC
CASKGAEQYF
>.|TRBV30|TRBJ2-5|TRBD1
TGTGCCTGGAACCAGGGGGCGGGTGAGACCCAGTACTTC
CAWNQGAGETQYF